A single sample is the source of the 10 T cell receptor beta chains below, sequenced in a study of T cell responses to AZD1222 COVID-19 vaccine. Data came from immunoSEQ multiplex PCR; TCRdb stores just in-frame clones and leaves some out. The sample yields 160,000 or so clones, 85% to 95% seen once. Sample: peripheral blood, taken on day 0 of AZD1222 vaccination. Receptor source: an adult in good health.

The chain combines TRBV7-3 with TRBJ2-3; no reliable D call. The CDR3 contains 14 residues. Germline V gene sequence: CDR1 SGHTA, CDR2 FQGTGA. Trimming removed 2 bases from V and 0 bases from J, with 6 bases in between. Written as DNA, the CDR3 is TGTGCCAGCAGCTTAGGCACCAGCACAGATACGCAGTATTTT. It yields the protein CASSLGTSTDTQYF.

The genes are TRBV7-9 and TRBJ2-1; D possibly matches TRBD1 or TRBD2 (6 bases each). This CDR3 spans 15 amino acids. Germline CDR1 reads SEHNR; CDR2 reads FQNEAQ (reference sequence). The V end was cut by 3 bases, the J end by 4 bases, with 13 bases between. This chain's CDR3 is CASSFRRGHYNEQFF. The CDR3 DNA follows: TGTGCCAGCAGCTTTCGGCGGGGACATTACAATGAGCAGTTCTTC.

This clone is a singleton in its sample. The chain has TRBV20-1 and TRBJ1-1, with D unclear. Trimming cost V 2 bases and J 4 bases, with 5 bases left between them. CDR3 size: 11 residues. Germline CDR1 reads DFQATT; CDR2 reads SNEGSKA (reference sequence). The CDR3 nucleotides are TGCAGTGCTAGATCTGGCACTGAAGCTTTCTTT. This translates into CSARSGTEAFF.

The CDR3 region is CASSIDLRGWHEQFF. The CDR3, as DNA: TGTGCCAGTAGTATAGATTTGAGGGGTTGGCATGAGCAGTTCTTC. V gene TRBV19 combines with J gene TRBJ2-1, with D perhaps matching TRBD1 or TRBD2 (5 bases each). The CDR3 loop spans 15 amino acids. Trimming shortened V by 0 bases and J by 8 bases, and 14 bases separated the two germline ends. The V gene's germline CDR1 is LNHDA and CDR2 SQIVND (reference sequence).

The chain links TRBV7-9 to TRBJ1-5, with D maybe TRBD1 (6 bases). Germline loops: CDR1 SEHNR, CDR2 FQNEAQ (reference sequence). V was shortened by 4 bases and J by 2 bases, with 12 bases between the two germline ends. The CDR3 runs 15 residues. The chain's CDR3 is CASSSNRAGNQPQHF. The CDR3 nucleotides are TGTGCCAGCAGCTCCAACAGGGCTGGCAATCAGCCCCAGCATTTT.

The chain carries TRBV10-3 and TRBJ2-1; no firm D call. V dropped 0 bases and J dropped 4 bases, with 7 bases sitting between them. Germline CDR1 is ENHRY and CDR2 is SYGVKD. The CDR3 extends over 14 amino acids. CDR3 sequence reads: CAISESHPYNEQFF. CDR3 coding DNA: TGTGCCATCAGTGAGTCCCACCCTTACAATGAGCAGTTCTTC.

The V gene is TRBV25-1, the J gene TRBJ2-7; D remains unclear. CDR3 length: 12 amino acids. Germline CDR1 reads MGHDK; CDR2 reads SYGVNS. V lost 5 bases and J 6 bases, leaving 11 bases between the germline ends. CDR3 nucleotide sequence: TGTGCCAGCAGTACTAACCCTGGCGAGCAGTACTTC. Translation: CASSTNPGEQYF.

The V call is TRBV19, the J call TRBJ1-3; TRBD1 might be the D (5 bases). The CDR3 loop spans 16 amino acids. Germline CDR1 reads LNHDA; CDR2 reads SQIVND (reference sequence). Trimming stripped 3 bases from V and 0 bases from J, with 12 bases between. CDR3 residues: CASSMGRQSSGNTIYF. Here the CDR3 DNA reads TGTGCCAGTAGTATGGGACGGCAAAGCTCTGGAAACACCATATATTTT.

The chain employs TRBV9 and TRBJ1-2; 9 bases fit TRBD1. Germline lookup yields CDR1 SGDLS and CDR2 YYNGEE. The CDR3 is made up of 13 amino acids. V lost 3 bases, J lost 4 bases, and 1 base stayed unmatched. CDR3 region: CASSETGGYGYTF. The CDR3 coding sequence is TGTGCCAGCAGCGAGACAGGGGGCTATGGCTACACCTTC.

CDR3 DNA sequence: TGTGCCAGCTTTAGGGGGGGGTACGAGCAGTACTTC. Protein sequence: CASFRGGYEQYF. The chain has TRBV28 and TRBJ2-7, with D possibly being TRBD2 (7 bases). The CDR3 runs 12 residues. From germline, CDR1 is MDHEN and CDR2 SYDVKM. V lost 8 bases, J lost 4 bases, and 12 bases lay in between.